One T cell receptor beta chain is described in this entry. This entry comes from a study of control samples from healthy donors and cancer patients. V gave up 1 base and J gave up 7 bases, with 14 bases separating them. The CDR3 sequence is 14 residues long. The germline CDR1 and CDR2 sequences are GTSNPN and SVGIG (reference sequence). Data came from immunoSEQ multiplex PCR; TCRdb stores just in-frame clones and leaves some out. The sample yields 150,000 or so clones, approximately 93% seen once. The sequence was obtained from a young man in good health. Sequencing was performed on blood. The chain couples TRBV30 to TRBJ2-1, with D tentatively TRBD1 (6 bases). CDR3 protein: CAWSAGALGNEQFF. CDR3 nucleotides: TGTGCCTGGAGTGCAGGGGCTCTGGGGAATGAGCAGTTCTTC.